The 21 T cell receptor beta chains below all came from one sample that was sequenced in a study of blood T cells in healthy people across ages (dated by TCRdb to the mid-2010s). The library was prepared using 5' RACE. TCRdb names Illumina HiSeq 2500 as the instrument used. A second PCR of roughly 7 to 12 cycles was performed with a sample-barcoded 5' primer and a J-beta primer mix. Using fastp trimming at Q25 and MiXCR clonotype assembly, TCRdb reanalyzed the public sequencing data and kept in-frame beta chains. Merged by CDR3 protein, the rows form single entries marked with the most common genes and DNA. This sample lists roughly 1,100,000 distinct CDR3 sequences; 25% were detected once. The top ten hold less than 0.85% of the sample. Separately, the same data were catalogued under a study of T cells of mothers and their children.

Sequenced input: blood. These receptors were taken from a girl aged 2-9 years in good health.

The DNA for the CDR3 is TGTGCCAGCAGCTGGACAGGGGCAATTCAAGAGACCCAGTACTTC. The encoded protein is CASSWTGAIQETQYF. The chain combines TRBV11-2 with TRBJ2-5, with TRBD1 identical over 9 bases. Per the germline V gene, CDR1 is SGHAT and CDR2 is FQNNGV. V gave up 4 bases and J gave up 2 bases; unmatched junction bases: 5. The CDR3 loop spans 15 amino acids. Using reference TRBV11-2 and TRBJ2-5 for the parts outside the CDR3, the full variable domain is EAGVAQSPRYKIIEKRQSVAFWCNPISGHATLYWYQQILGQGPKLLIQFQNNGVVDDSQLPKDRFSAERLKGVDSTLKIQPAKLEDSAVYLCASSWTGAIQETQYFGPGTRLLVL.

The chain recombines TRBV20-1 with TRBJ2-7; TRBD2 is a possible D gene (5 bases). Germline CDR1 is DFQATT and CDR2 is SNEGSKA (reference sequence). Trimming took 3 bases from V and 7 from J, leaving 13 bases between them. This CDR3 region has 12 residues. The CDR3 coding sequence is TGCAGTGCTAGGCCAATAGCGCAGGAGCAGTACTTC. Protein product: CSARPIAQEQYF.

In regard to this clonotype: Compared with germline, one end of the junction differs, possibly owing to a read error. The chain combines TRBV20-1 with TRBJ2-5, with D hard to call. This CDR3 comprises 13 residues. Germline loops: CDR1 DFQATT, CDR2 SNEGSKA (reference sequence). For the CDR3, the DNA is TGCAGTGCTAGAGCGTTCCGGGTAGAGACCCGGTACTTC. Residues: CSARAFRVETRYF.

V gene TRBV18 combines with J gene TRBJ1-1; D perhaps matches TRBD1 (6 bases). Germline V gives CDR1 KGHSH, CDR2 LQKENI. The CDR3 totals 17 residues. The V and J ends lost 3 bases and 0 bases respectively, with 17 bases between them. The CDR3 here is CASSPRDTWMVNTEAFF. In DNA, the CDR3 is TGTGCCAGCTCACCGAGGGACACTTGGATGGTGAACACTGAAGCTTTCTTT.

This chain joins TRBV11-1 and TRBJ2-7, with D unresolved. Per the germline V gene, CDR1 is SGHAT and CDR2 is FQDESV (reference sequence). Trimming stripped 3 bases from V and 3 bases from J, with 9 bases between. This CDR3 contains 13 residues. The CDR3 reads CASSFSSLYEQYF. CDR3 in DNA: TGTGCCAGCAGCTTTTCCAGTCTCTACGAGCAGTACTTC.

In this sample, this clonotype turned up a few times. The rearrangement uses TRBV7-2 and TRBJ2-3; maybe TRBD2 (5 bases). V shed 4 bases and J shed 0 bases, with 11 bases lying between them. This CDR3 has 15 amino acids. Germline CDR1 SGHTA, CDR2 FQGNSA. CDR3 in amino acids: CASSSSRTSTDTQYF. CDR3 bases: TGTGCCAGCAGCTCGAGTCGGACTAGCACAGATACGCAGTATTTT.

The chain carries TRBV5-1 and TRBJ2-7; 8 bases map to TRBD2. The CDR3 loop spans 13 amino acids. Germline CDR1 reads SGHRS; CDR2 reads YFSETQ. The V and J ends lost 6 bases and 4 bases, in that order; junction bases with no gene match: 6. This CDR3 is CASNPGTSYEQYF. The DNA for the CDR3 is TGCGCCAGCAACCCCGGGACTAGTTACGAGCAGTACTTC.

This chain links TRBV15 with TRBJ2-3; TRBD1 agrees at 8 bases. CDR3 length equals 15 residues. The germline V gene has CDR1 LNHNV and CDR2 YYDKDF (reference sequence). Germline trimming cut 4 bases from V and 3 bases from J; bases unmatched to any gene: 6. CDR3 sequence reads: CATSKPQGVTDTQYF. CDR3 nucleotides: TGTGCCACCAGCAAACCACAGGGGGTTACAGATACGCAGTATTTT.

This clonotype was observed a single time. This could be a read error, since a much larger clone is one nucleotide away. The chain uses TRBV6-5 and TRBJ2-5; either TRBD1 or TRBD2 may fit D (5 bases each). Per germline, CDR1 MNHEY and CDR2 SVGAGI. CDR3 length equals 13 residues. The CDR3 DNA is TGTGCCAGCAGCTCACTAGGGGAAGAGACCCGGTACTTC. Its translation is CASSSLGEETRYF.

The chain couples TRBV6-1 to TRBJ2-5; tentatively, D is TRBD2 (6 bases). The CDR3 has 15 residues. The V gene lost 3 bases and the J gene lost 0 bases, with 11 bases spanning the gap. Germline values: CDR1 MNHNS, CDR2 SASEGT. CDR3 sequence reads: CASSDRLGNQETQYF. CDR3 sequence (DNA): TGTGCCAGCAGTGACCGACTAGGCAACCAAGAGACCCAGTACTTC.

This clonotype was observed a handful of times. The chain links TRBV27 to TRBJ2-5, with 11 bases that match TRBD2. The V segment lost 3 bases and the J segment 2 bases; nucleotides outside the gene matches: 17. There are 20 residues in the CDR3. In germline, CDR1 is MNHEY, CDR2 SMNVEV (reference sequence). The CDR3 spells CASSFRESSQTSGIQETQYF. The CDR3 DNA sequence: TGTGCCAGCAGTTTTCGGGAATCCTCCCAGACTAGCGGGATACAAGAGACCCAGTACTTC.

V usage is TRBV4-1 and J usage is TRBJ2-1; 9 nucleotides agree with TRBD2. V was clipped by 1 base and J by 8 bases; unmatched bases: 9. There are 16 residues in the CDR3. CDR1 and CDR2 from the germline V gene are MGHRA and YSYEKL. CDR3 amino acids: CASSQGASGIFDEQFF. Written as DNA, the CDR3 is TGCGCCAGCAGCCAAGGTGCTAGCGGGATATTTGATGAGCAGTTCTTC.

For the CDR3, the DNA is TGTGCCAGCAGCCACGGGACAGGGACTTCACCCCTCCACTTT. Its protein is CASSHGTGTSPLHF. The chain links TRBV3-1 to TRBJ1-6; TRBD1 matches 9 bases. Germline CDR1 and CDR2: LGHDT and YNNKEL (reference sequence). J lost 9 bases, V lost 3 bases, and 3 bases had no gene match. This CDR3 region has 14 residues.

This clonotype showed up just a few times. The V and J genes are TRBV2 and TRBJ2-7, with TRBD1 as a possible D gene (6 bases). This CDR3 has 14 amino acids. V was shortened by 11 bases and J by 0 bases, with 17 bases between the two germline ends. Germline loops: CDR1 SNHLY, CDR2 FYNNEI. The CDR3 protein is CAGGITQNSYEQYF. The CDR3, as DNA: TGTGCCGGGGGCATCACCCAGAACTCCTACGAGCAGTACTTC.

The J gene is TRBJ2-5, the V gene TRBV11-1, with D possibly matching TRBD2 (5 bases). The end of the DNA aligns better with TRBJ2-1, so the J call may be wrong. CDR1 is SGHAT and CDR2 is FQDESV in the germline V gene (reference sequence). The CDR3 extends over 16 amino acids. The CDR3 region has the DNA TGTGCCAGCAGCTTTGAGGGCCCGGGATCTTACAATGAGCAGTTCTTC. Protein product: CASSFEGPGSYNEQFF.

The sample holds a few counts of this clonotype. An end of the junction does not agree with germline; a read error may underlie this. The CDR3 nucleotides read TGCAGCGTTATAAAGGAAAACGTTCAGTACTTC. Translating it yields CSVIKENVQYF. The chain couples TRBV29-1 to TRBJ2-4; D remains unclear. Germline lookup yields CDR1 SQVTM and CDR2 ANQGSEA. The CDR3 extends over 11 amino acids.

This chain uses TRBV5-1 with TRBJ2-5, with a weak D call TRBD2 (6 bases). CDR1 is SGHRS and CDR2 is YFSETQ in the germline V gene. The CDR3 sequence is 16 residues long. V was cut by 1 base and J by 2 bases, with 15 bases left in between. The CDR3 bases are TGCGCCAGCAGCTTGATGTACAGCGGGCCTCAAGAGACCCAGTACTTC. It translates to CASSLMYSGPQETQYF.

The V and J genes are TRBV12-5 and TRBJ1-1; D gene uncertain. The CDR3 is made up of 12 amino acids. Looked up from germline, CDR1 is LGHNT and CDR2 is FRNRAP. V was shortened by 4 bases and J by 9 bases, with 12 bases between the two germline ends. CDR3 protein: CASGSFRKKAFF. In DNA form, the CDR3 reads TGTGCTAGTGGTTCCTTTCGTAAGAAAGCTTTCTTT.

This clonotype was seen more than once but under ten times. The chain joins TRBV13 to TRBJ2-5, with 7 bases lining up with TRBD1. Near its end, the DNA agrees better with TRBJ2-7, so the J call may be wrong. The germline V gene encodes CDR1 PRHDT and CDR2 FYEKMQ (reference sequence). The CDR3 has 15 amino acids. The CDR3: CASSLITGVSYEQYF. CDR3 DNA sequence: TGTGCCAGCAGCTTAATTACAGGGGTCTCCTACGAGCAGTACTTC.

In its sample, this clonotype was seen many times. The J gene is TRBJ2-3, the V gene TRBV7-3, with 8 bases fitting TRBD2. The CDR3 has 15 amino acids. V dropped 2 bases and J dropped 2; count of bases not matched to a gene: 3. Germline V gives CDR1 SGHTA, CDR2 FQGTGA. As DNA, the CDR3 is TGTGCCAGCAGCTTAGCGGGAGGATTCACAGATACGCAGTATTTT. Its protein is CASSLAGGFTDTQYF. The full variable domain, with the rest looked up from reference TRBV7-3 and TRBJ2-3, is GAGVSQTPSNKVTEKGKYVELRCDPISGHTALYWYRQSLGQGPEFLIYFQGTGAADDSGLPNDRFFAVRPEGSVSTLKIQRTERGDSAVYLCASSLAGGFTDTQYFGPGTRLTVL.

This chain connects TRBV4-3 to TRBJ2-2; D call uncertain. This CDR3 spans 12 amino acids. The ends were cut back, 1 base at V and 6 bases at J, with 3 bases in the middle. CDR1 and CDR2 (germline): LGHNA, YSLEER. CDR3 in DNA: TGCGCCAGCAGCCAAGCCTCCGGGGAGCTGTTTTTT. This encodes CASSQASGELFF.